Listed below are T cell receptor beta chains from one sample, sequenced in a study of Graves' ophthalmopathy and Graves' hyperthyroidism. TCRdb re-analysed the multiplex PCR reads in MiXCR, keeping a single row per CDR3 protein. The sample shows a few hundred thousand distinct CDR3 sequences, about 35% of them seen only once. The sequencing sample was made of peripheral blood or thyroid tissue (not recorded which). All receptors derive from an adult man with Graves' hyperthyroidism. Both conserved end residues are part of each CDR3. D genes are given only for firm matches. Rows may omit the clone size; those that give it use once, few, many or a size class.

>TRBJ1-2|TRBV19|many|.
CASSLTGQLIGYTF
TGTGCCAGTAGTTTAACCGGCCAGCTGATTGGCTACACCTTC
>TRBJ2-7|TRBV10-2|many|TRBD2
CASSEPGGRYEQYF
TGCGCCAGCAGTGAGCCGGGGGGGCGCTACGAGCAGTACTTC
>TRBJ2-7|TRBV2|.|.
CASSYLVYGGVSYEQYF
TGTGCCAGCAGTTACTTGGTGTATGGAGGGGTCTCCTACGAGCAGTACTTC
>TRBJ1-5|TRBV6-9|.|.
CASSYSDGPSNQPQHF
TGTGCCAGCAGTTACTCCGATGGCCCTAGCAATCAGCCCCAGCATTTT
>TRBJ1-2|TRBV7-8|many|TRBD1
CASSLQGAASYGYTF
TGTGCCAGCAGCTTACAGGGGGCAGCGAGCTATGGCTACACCTTC
>TRBJ1-2|TRBV2|few|.
CASIPEEGYYGYTF
TGTGCCAGCATTCCCGAGGAGGGATACTATGGCTACACCTTC
>TRBJ1-2|TRBV24-1|few|.
CATSDQTPFVSGYAF
TGTGCCACCAGTGATCAGACACCCTTTGTATCGGGCTACGCCTTC
>TRBJ1-3|TRBV7-9|many|TRBD1
CASSFTGDGNTIYF
TGTGCCAGCAGCTTCACAGGGGATGGAAACACCATATATTTT
>TRBJ1-2|TRBV28|.|TRBD1
CASSALTGAYGYTF
TGTGCCAGCAGCGCATTGACAGGGGCCTATGGCTACACCTTC
>TRBJ1-1|TRBV6-5|few|TRBD1
CASRIQGAVNTEAFF
TGTGCCAGCAGAATACAGGGGGCAGTGAACACTGAAGCTTTCTTT
>TRBJ2-7|TRBV20-1|many|TRBD1
CSANGQGISYEQYF
TGCAGTGCTAACGGACAGGGGATTTCCTACGAGCAGTACTTC
>TRBJ2-5|TRBV7-9|.|TRBD1
CASSWTGPQETQYF
TGTGCCAGCAGCTGGACAGGACCCCAAGAGACCCAGTACTTC
>TRBJ1-1|TRBV2|many|.
CASCATTNTEAFF
TGTGCCAGCTGCGCGACAACGAACACTGAAGCTTTCTTT
>TRBJ1-5|TRBV18|.|.
CASSQTEFNQPQHF
TGTGCCAGCTCCCAAACAGAGTTCAATCAGCCCCAGCATTTT
>TRBJ2-5|TRBV9|.|TRBD2
CASSSRVLAGGMETQYF
TGTGCCAGCAGCAGCCGGGTGCTAGCGGGGGGGATGGAGACCCAGTACTTC
>TRBJ1-2|TRBV30|.|.
CAWSVRRNMNYGYTF
TGTGCCTGGAGTGTACGGCGGAATATGAACTATGGCTACACCTTC
>TRBJ2-1|TRBV24-1|.|.
CATSDLRAGRAPF
TGTGCCACCAGTGATTTGCGGGCGGGCCGAGCTCCCTTC
>TRBJ2-7|TRBV20-1|many|TRBD1
CSARGQGLGVGYYEQYF
TGCAGTGCTAGGGGACAGGGGCTAGGTGTAGGCTACTACGAGCAGTACTTC
>TRBJ2-7|TRBV29-1|.|.
CSVTPRVDNEQYF
TGCAGCGTGACCCCTCGGGTTGACAATGAGCAGTACTTC
>TRBJ1-5|TRBV6-6|many|.
CASSYSKMSGSTQPQHF
TGTGCCAGCAGTTACTCGAAGATGTCAGGGTCAACCCAGCCCCAGCATTTT
>TRBJ2-2|TRBV12-3/TRBV12-4|.|.
CASIPRVFANTGELFF
TGTGCCAGCATTCCCCGCGTCTTCGCGAACACCGGGGAGCTGTTTTTT
>TRBJ1-2|TRBV2|.|.
CASVFNYGYTF
TGTGCCAGCGTATTTAACTATGGCTACACCTTC
>TRBJ1-2|TRBV7-3|.|TRBD1
CASSSTGAGKGYTF
TGTGCCAGCAGCTCGACAGGGGCAGGAAAAGGCTACACCTTC
>TRBJ1-5|TRBV12-3/TRBV12-4|.|.
CASSLYNQPQHF
TGTGCCAGCAGTTTATACAATCAGCCCCAGCATTTT
>TRBJ2-5|TRBV12-3/TRBV12-4|many|.
CASSYRVGETQYF
TGTGCCAGCAGTTACAGGGTGGGAGAGACCCAGTACTTC
>TRBJ2-7|TRBV3-1|many|TRBD2
CASSQGGTRSEQYF
TGTGCCAGCAGCCAAGGAGGGACTAGGAGCGAGCAGTACTTC
>TRBJ2-7|TRBV6-2/TRBV6-3|many|.
CASRANRVPYEQYF
TGTGCCAGCAGGGCTAACAGGGTGCCCTACGAGCAGTACTTC
>TRBJ2-7|TRBV10-3|many|.
CAIGWQSSYEQYF
TGTGCCATCGGGTGGCAGAGCTCCTACGAGCAGTACTTC
>TRBJ2-5|TRBV19|many|.
CASSGSQGRQETQYF
TGTGCCAGTAGTGGTTCCCAGGGACGGCAAGAGACCCAGTACTTC
>TRBJ1-1|TRBV2|.|.
CASILGQMNIEAFF
.
>TRBJ2-2|TRBV9|few|TRBD1
CAISPGQGKRHTGELFF
TGTGCCATCAGCCCGGGACAGGGTAAACGTCACACCGGGGAGCTGTTTTTT
>TRBJ1-5|TRBV7-9|.|.
CASSLALGTSEETQHF
TGTGCCAGCAGCTTGGCCCTGGGGACTAGCGAAGAGACCCAGCATTTT
>TRBJ2-1|TRBV10-3|few|TRBD2
CASGGTLYNEQFF
TGTGCCTCCGGGGGGACTTTATACAATGAGCAGTTCTTC
>TRBJ1-1|TRBV2|.|TRBD1
CASSFGTGVTEAFF
TGTGCCAGCAGTTTCGGGACAGGGGTCACTGAAGCTTTCTTT
>TRBJ2-5|TRBV29-1|.|.
CSHRVGETQYF
TGCAGCCACAGGGTTGGGGAGACCCAGTACTTC
>TRBJ2-7|TRBV5-4|.|TRBD1
CASSFRQGAKYEQYF
TGTGCCAGCAGCTTTCGACAGGGGGCTAAATACGAGCAGTACTTC
>TRBJ1-2|TRBV12-3/TRBV12-4|many|TRBD1
CASKGTGVGGYTF
TGTGCCAGCAAAGGGACAGGGGTAGGTGGCTACACCTTC
>TRBJ2-5|TRBV13|.|.
CASSLGRGGSNQPQYF
TGTGCCAGCAGCTTAGGCAGGGGCGGGAGCAATCAGCCCCAGTACTTC
>TRBJ1-2|TRBV7-9|many|.
CASSPPDLSRGYTF
TGTGCCAGCAGCCCCCCGGATCTAAGTCGGGGCTACACCTTC
>TRBJ1-6|TRBV30|few|.
CAWSVGSPLHF
TGTGCCTGGAGTGTGGGTTCACCCCTCCACTTT
>TRBJ2-4|TRBV6-5|.|.
CASSSTGLAKNIQYF
TGTGCCAGCAGCTCGACAGGTCTAGCCAAAAACATTCAGTACTTC
>TRBJ1-3|TRBV19|.|TRBD1
CASRTTGTGGTIYF
TGTGCCAGCCGGACGACAGGGACGGGTGGGACCATATATTTT
>TRBJ2-7|TRBV12-3/TRBV12-4|many|.
CASSFIGTGYEQYF
TGTGCCAGCAGTTTTATAGGAACGGGGTACGAGCAGTACTTC
>TRBJ2-7|TRBV20-1|few|.
CSARDTRNYEQYF
TGCAGTGCTAGAGATACGCGAAACTACGAGCAGTACTTC
>TRBJ2-7|TRBV7-8|many|TRBD2
CASSPPSGGAHEQYF
TGTGCCAGCAGCCCCCCTAGCGGGGGGGCCCACGAGCAGTACTTC
>TRBJ1-6|TRBV12-3/TRBV12-4|once|.
CASSLFGGGSYNSPLHF
TGTGCCAGCAGCCTCTTCGGGGGGGGCTCCTATAATTCACCCCTCCACTTT